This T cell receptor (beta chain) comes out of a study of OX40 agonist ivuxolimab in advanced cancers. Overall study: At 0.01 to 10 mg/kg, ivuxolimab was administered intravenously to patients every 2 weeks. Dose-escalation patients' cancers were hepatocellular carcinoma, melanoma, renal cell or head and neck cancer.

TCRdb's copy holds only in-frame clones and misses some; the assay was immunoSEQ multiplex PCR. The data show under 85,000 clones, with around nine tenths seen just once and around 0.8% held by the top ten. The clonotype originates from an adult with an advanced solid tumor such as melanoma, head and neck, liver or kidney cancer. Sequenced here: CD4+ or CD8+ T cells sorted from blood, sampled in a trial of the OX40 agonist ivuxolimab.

The CDR3 loop reads CASSGEIYNSPLHF. As DNA, the CDR3 is TGTGCCAGCAGTGGTGAGATCTATAATTCACCCCTCCACTTT. The chain links TRBV6-6 to TRBJ1-6; D unresolved. CDR3 length equals 14 residues. V was shortened by 5 bases and J by 3 bases, with 8 bases between the two germline ends. CDR1 MNHNY and CDR2 SVGAGI come from the germline V gene (reference sequence).